The present T cell receptor (beta chain) was sequenced within a study of CXCR3-negative and CXCR3-positive naive CD8 T cells. The length of the CDR3 is 13 residues. CDR1 and CDR2 (germline): SGHTA, FQGNSA. About this clonotype itself: The antigen remains undetermined.

The authors made the TRB cDNA libraries by 5' RACE using UMI labels. TCRdb reprocessed the 5' RACE reads and stores each CDR3 protein as one record, lacking DNA. This listing includes around 150,000 distinct CDR3 sequences. General study findings and limits: Unlike memory cells, which differed, naive CXCR3-negative and CXCR3-positive cells had similar TRBV-TRBJ usage. Researchers report that CXCR3-positive naive cells carry more hydrophobic TRB CDR3s than CXCR3-negative naive cells. Both naive subsets carried similar amounts of surface CD5, so TCR strength was inferred from TRB CDR3 properties. Diversity ran similarly high across both naive subsets but far lower in memory CD8+ cells.

The rearrangement links TRBV7-2 to TRBJ2-1; without DNA, the TCRdb call of TRBD2 cannot be checked. The sequence was obtained from a human donor in good health. Some clones in this sample may be carry-over from other donors' samples. Sequenced material: naive CXCR3+ CD8+ T cells from blood. Subset here: CD45RO-CCR7+CD27+CD95- naive CD8+ T cells expressing CXCR3 (TNR3+). The CDR3 sequence is CASSLGGGSEQFF.